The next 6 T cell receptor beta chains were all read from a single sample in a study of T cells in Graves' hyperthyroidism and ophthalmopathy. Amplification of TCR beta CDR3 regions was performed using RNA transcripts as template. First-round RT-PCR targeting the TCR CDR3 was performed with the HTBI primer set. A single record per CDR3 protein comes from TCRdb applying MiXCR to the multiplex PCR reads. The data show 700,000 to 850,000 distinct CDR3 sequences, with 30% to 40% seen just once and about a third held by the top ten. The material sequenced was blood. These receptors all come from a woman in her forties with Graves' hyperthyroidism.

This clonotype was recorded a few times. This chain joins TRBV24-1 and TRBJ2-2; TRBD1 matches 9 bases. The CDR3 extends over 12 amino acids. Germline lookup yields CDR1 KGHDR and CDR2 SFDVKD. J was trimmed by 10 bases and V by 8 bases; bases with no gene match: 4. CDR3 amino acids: CATNGQGPELFF. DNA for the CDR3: TGTGCCACCAACGGACAGGGGCCGGAGCTGTTTTTT.

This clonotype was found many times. The CDR3, as DNA: TGTGCCAGCAGCTTAGCTATGCACGCAACCTATGGCTACACCTTC. It is translated as CASSLAMHATYGYTF. J is TRBJ1-2 and V is TRBV7-2; no definite D call. The germline V gene encodes CDR1 SGHTA and CDR2 FQGNSA. The V end lost 0 bases, the J end lost 4 bases, and 12 bases lay between the germline ends. The CDR3 loop spans 15 amino acids.

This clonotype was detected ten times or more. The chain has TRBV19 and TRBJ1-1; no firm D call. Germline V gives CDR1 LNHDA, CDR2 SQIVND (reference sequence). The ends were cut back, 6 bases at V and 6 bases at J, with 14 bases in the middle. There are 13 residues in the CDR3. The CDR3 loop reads CASRPPAGPEAFF. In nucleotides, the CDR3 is TGTGCCAGTAGACCTCCGGCGGGCCCTGAAGCTTTCTTT.

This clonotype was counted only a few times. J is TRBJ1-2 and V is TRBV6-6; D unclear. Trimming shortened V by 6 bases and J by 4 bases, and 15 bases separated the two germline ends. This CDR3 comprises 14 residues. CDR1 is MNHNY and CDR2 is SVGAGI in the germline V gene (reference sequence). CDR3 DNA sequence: TGTGCCAGCAGAAACGACCTATGGGGCTATGGCTACACCTTC. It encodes CASRNDLWGYGYTF.

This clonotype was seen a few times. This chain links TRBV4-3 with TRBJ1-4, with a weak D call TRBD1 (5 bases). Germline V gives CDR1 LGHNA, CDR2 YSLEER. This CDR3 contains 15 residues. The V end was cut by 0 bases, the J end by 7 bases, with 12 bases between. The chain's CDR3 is CASSQEHLQGEKLFF. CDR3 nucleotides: TGCGCCAGCAGCCAAGAACATCTCCAGGGTGAAAAACTGTTTTTT.

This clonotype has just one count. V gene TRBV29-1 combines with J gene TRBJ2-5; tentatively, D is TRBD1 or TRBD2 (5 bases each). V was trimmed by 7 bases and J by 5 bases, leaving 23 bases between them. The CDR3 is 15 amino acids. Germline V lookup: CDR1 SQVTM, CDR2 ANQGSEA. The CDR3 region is CSADGTSLPGETQYF. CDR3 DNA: TGCAGCGCCGACGGGACGTCTCTCCCAGGCGAGACCCAGTACTTC.